The clone carrying this TCR beta chain showed up just once. Its target is unknown. The data belong to a study of cytotoxic CD8 clonotypes in ibrutinib-treated CLL. Looking at the study overall: With a range of 6 to 36, the median treatment time before response samples were taken was eleven to twelve months.

Repertoires were generated with immunoSEQ multiplex PCR, while TCRdb's copy carries only in-frame clones and drops some. The sample includes some 300,000 clones, around four fifths of them seen just once. The ends were cut back, 0 bases at V and 9 bases at J, with 12 bases in the middle. The CDR3 is 14 residues long. Looked up from germline, CDR1 is SEHNR and CDR2 is FQNEAQ (reference sequence). Findings of the study overall: Clonality went up at ibrutinib response and then declined back toward baseline at progression. At the start, clonality exceeded age-matched healthy donors and followed circulating CD8+ T-cell counts. Public clonotypes were rare and shrank or held steady on treatment.

The chain recombines TRBV7-9 with TRBJ2-1, with D unclear. The input for sequencing was PBMCs, taken before ibrutinib treatment. The TCR sequence derives from a human donor with chronic lymphocytic leukemia. CDR3 sequence: CASSLARVSVEQFF. The CDR3 coding sequence is TGTGCCAGCAGCTTAGCTAGAGTGAGCGTTGAGCAGTTCTTC.